The 9 T cell receptor beta chains presented below share a single source sample, sequenced in a study of T cell repertoires in cytomegalovirus infection. TCRdb re-called the reads through MiXCR, storing one row per CDR3 protein. The data contain 150,000 to 200,000 distinct CDR3 sequences, under 25% of them seen just once; the ten biggest clones take up about 2.9%. The sample comprised PBMCs. The source of these receptors is a human donor in good health (CMV status not recorded). Some clones in this sample may be carry-over from other donors' samples.

The table lists this clonotype with a few counts. The chain joins TRBV7-6 to TRBJ2-7; 12 bases map to TRBD2. Trimming removed 4 bases from V and 3 bases from J; junction bases left unmatched: 1. The germline V gene encodes CDR1 SGHVS and CDR2 FNYEAQ. The CDR3 sequence is 14 residues long. This CDR3 reads CASSSTSGGYEQYF. The DNA of the CDR3 is TGTGCCAGCAGCTCGACTAGCGGGGGCTACGAGCAGTACTTC.

This clonotype was found a few times. The V and J genes are TRBV5-4 and TRBJ2-3, with TRBD2 as a possible D gene (5 bases). This CDR3 is built from 14 residues. Germline values: CDR1 SGHNT, CDR2 YYREEE (reference sequence). Deletions cut 5 bases from V and 2 bases from J, with 12 bases between. Here the CDR3 reads CASRQTTVTDTQYF. The CDR3 DNA follows: TGTGCCAGCAGGCAGACTACGGTCACAGATACGCAGTATTTT.

The genes are TRBV7-9 and TRBJ1-2; D is ambiguous. Germline V gene lookup returns CDR1 SEHNR and CDR2 FQNEAQ (reference sequence). V lost 3 bases, J lost 7 bases, and 15 bases lay in between. The CDR3 sequence is 14 residues long. CDR3 sequence reads: CASSFRSPGSGYTF. CDR3 in DNA: TGTGCCAGCAGCTTCCGGAGTCCCGGCTCTGGCTACACCTTC.

J is TRBJ1-1 and V is TRBV19, with a possible D match to TRBD1 (5 bases). Trimming stripped 6 bases from V and 8 bases from J, with 16 bases between. Germline V gene data show CDR1 as LNHDA and CDR2 as SQIVND (reference sequence). The CDR3 consists of 13 residues. The CDR3 is CASSVDGHREAFF. The CDR3 nucleotides are TGTGCCAGTAGCGTCGACGGACACCGGGAAGCTTTCTTT.

This clonotype was counted a few times. This chain links TRBV12-3 or TRBV12-4 with TRBJ2-3; D may be TRBD2 (6 bases). V was pared by 6 bases and J by 1 base, with 11 bases between. The CDR3 spans 14 residues. Here the CDR3 DNA reads TGTGCCAGCAGCCGGGACTCTCGCACAGATACGCAGTATTTT. Translation: CASSRDSRTDTQYF.

This sequence joins TRBV7-9 and TRBJ1-5; D gene ambiguous. Germline V gene lookup returns CDR1 SEHNR and CDR2 FQNEAQ (reference sequence). Trimming left V 5 bases short and J 10 bases short, with 15 bases between. The CDR3 totals 13 residues. CDR3 in DNA: TGTGCCAGCAGCCTTTCCTCCCCCTCACCCCAGCATTTT. This encodes CASSLSSPSPQHF. The whole variable domain, filled in from reference TRBV7-9 and TRBJ1-5, reads DTGVSQNPRHKITKRGQNVTFRCDPISEHNRLYWYRQTLGQGPEFLTYFQNEAQLEKSRLLSDRFSAERPKGSFSTLEIQRTEQGDSAMYLCASSLSSPSPQHFGDGTRLSIL.

The chain combines TRBV29-1 with TRBJ2-7, with 9 bases lining up with TRBD1. CDR1 and CDR2 from the germline V gene are SQVTM and ANQGSEA. The CDR3 is made up of 14 amino acids. The V and J ends lost 4 bases and 5 bases, in that order; junction bases with no gene match: 9. This chain's CDR3 is CSVGTGTGRDEQYF. CDR3 nucleotides: TGCAGCGTTGGAACCGGGACAGGGAGGGACGAGCAGTACTTC.

Note on this clonotype: The junction does not match germline at one end; this may be a read error. The chain recombines TRBV12-3 or TRBV12-4 with TRBJ1-2; D is undetermined. The CDR3 sequence is 14 residues long. CDR3 sequence: CASSSGPPNDGYTF. The DNA for the CDR3 is TGTGCCAGCAGCTCGGGTCCTCCTAACGATGGCTACACCTTC.

This clonotype was seen more than once but under ten times. The CDR3 coding sequence is TGCGCCAGCAGCTTGACCGGGACCCCCGCAGATACGCAGTATTTT. Translated: CASSLTGTPADTQYF. The chain has TRBV5-1 and TRBJ2-3; D may be TRBD1 or TRBD2 (5 bases each). Germline loops: CDR1 SGHRS, CDR2 YFSETQ. The V and J ends lost 1 base and 4 bases respectively, with 13 bases between them. The CDR3 is 15 amino acids.